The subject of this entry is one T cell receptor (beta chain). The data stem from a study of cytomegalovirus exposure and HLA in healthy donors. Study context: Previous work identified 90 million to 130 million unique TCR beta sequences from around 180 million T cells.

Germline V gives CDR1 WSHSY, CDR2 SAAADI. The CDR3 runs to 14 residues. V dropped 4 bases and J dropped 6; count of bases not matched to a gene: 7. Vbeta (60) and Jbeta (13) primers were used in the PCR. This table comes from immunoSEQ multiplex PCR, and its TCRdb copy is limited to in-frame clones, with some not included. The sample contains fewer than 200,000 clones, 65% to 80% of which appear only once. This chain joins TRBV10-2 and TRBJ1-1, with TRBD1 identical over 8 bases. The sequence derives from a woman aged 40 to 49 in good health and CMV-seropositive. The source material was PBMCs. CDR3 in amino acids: CASSGTGRSSEAFF. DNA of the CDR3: TGCGCCAGCAGTGGGACAGGGAGGTCTTCTGAAGCTTTCTTT.